The 28 T cell receptor beta chains below all came from one sample that was sequenced in a study of control samples from healthy donors and cancer patients. Clones were read by immunoSEQ multiplex PCR, and TCRdb kept only the in-frame ones, dropping some. The sample records roughly 130,000 clones, approximately 90% being singletons. The sequenced sample was blood. The receptors originated from a young man in good health.

The CDR3 is CAWIQGDYGYTF. The CDR3 nucleotides read TGTGCCTGGATACAGGGGGACTATGGCTACACCTTC. This chain joins TRBV30 and TRBJ1-2; 8 bases align to TRBD1. Trimming removed 4 bases from V and 3 bases from J; junction bases left unmatched: 1. Germline-derived CDR1 and CDR2 are GTSNPN and SVGIG (reference sequence). CDR3 length equals 12 residues.

V and J are TRBV18 and TRBJ2-5; D is possibly TRBD2 (5 bases). The CDR3 runs to 15 residues. Germline V gene data show CDR1 as KGHSH and CDR2 as LQKENI. The germline V and J ends were trimmed by 0 bases and 7 bases, with 15 bases remaining between them. The CDR3 sequence: CASSPPNLREGTQYF. DNA of the CDR3: TGTGCCAGCTCACCACCGAATTTACGAGAGGGGACCCAGTACTTC. The variable domain in full, completed from reference TRBV18 and TRBJ2-5, reads NAGVMQNPRHLVRRRGQEARLRCSPMKGHSHVYWYRQLPEEGLKFMVYLQKENIIDESGMPKERFSAEFPKEGPSILRIQQVVRGDSAAYFCASSPPNLREGTQYFGPGTRLLVL.

This clone showed up just a few times. The chain combines TRBV19 with TRBJ1-5; maybe TRBD1 (6 bases). V was shortened by 0 bases and J by 3 bases, with 15 bases between the two germline ends. CDR3 length: 17 residues. Germline values: CDR1 LNHDA, CDR2 SQIVND (reference sequence). The CDR3 region has the DNA TGTGCCAGTAGTATAGACAGGATCAGGGGCCTCAATCAGCCCCAGCATTTT. It is translated as CASSIDRIRGLNQPQHF.

The chain recombines TRBV28 with TRBJ2-1, with 14 bases aligning to TRBD2. J lost 12 bases, V lost 3 bases, and 7 bases had no gene match. The germline gives CDR1 MDHEN, CDR2 SYDVKM. The CDR3 spans 15 residues. The CDR3 nucleotides read TGTGCCAGCAGTTTTTCCGGGACTAGCGGGGGAGGGCAGTTCTTC. It specifies CASSFSGTSGGGQFF.

V gene TRBV7-2 combines with J gene TRBJ2-3; tentative D call: TRBD2 (6 bases). From germline, CDR1 is SGHTA and CDR2 FQGNSA. CDR3 size: 13 residues. Trimming removed 5 bases at V and 5 bases at J, with 11 bases between. The CDR3 protein is CASSAGLLDTQYF. The CDR3 DNA reads TGTGCCAGCAGCGCAGGACTATTAGATACGCAGTATTTT.

The rearrangement uses TRBV9 and TRBJ2-3, with 12 bases identical to TRBD2. V gave up 3 bases and J gave up 5 bases; unmatched junction bases: 7. The CDR3 is 16 amino acids. Germline lookup yields CDR1 SGDLS and CDR2 YYNGEE. The CDR3 DNA sequence: TGTGCCAGCAGCGGAACTAGCGGGAGGTATCAAGATACGCAGTATTTT. It codes for CASSGTSGRYQDTQYF.

This chain links TRBV6-1 with TRBJ1-4; 8 bases match TRBD1. V was clipped by 1 base and J by 8 bases; unmatched bases: 6. Germline V gene data show CDR1 as MNHNS and CDR2 as SASEGT. The CDR3 contains 15 residues. CDR3 nucleotides: TGTGCCAGCAGTGAAGGCCCAGGGGGCGGCGAAAAACTGTTTTTT. It translates to CASSEGPGGGEKLFF.

In its sample, this clone was seen a few times. Here the CDR3 reads CASGLETRVFLDQPQHF. The DNA of the CDR3 is TGTGCTAGTGGTTTGGAGACCCGGGTCTTTCTAGATCAGCCCCAGCATTTT. The rearrangement joins TRBV12-5 to TRBJ1-5; D unclear. Trimming stripped 1 base from V and 5 bases from J, with 18 bases between. The CDR3 covers 17 residues. CDR1 and CDR2 from the germline V gene are LGHNT and FRNRAP.

The chain carries TRBV6-1 and TRBJ2-5; 7 bases match TRBD1. The CDR3 is 17 amino acids. Trimming cost V 6 bases and J 1 base; bases outside gene matches: 14. CDR1 MNHNS and CDR2 SASEGT come from the germline V gene. The CDR3: CASSEIAPSGGQETQYF. CDR3 sequence (DNA): TGTGCCAGCAGCGAAATCGCGCCCTCAGGGGGCCAAGAGACCCAGTACTTC.

This chain uses TRBV19 with TRBJ1-6; D is ambiguous. This CDR3 region has 13 residues. CDR1 and CDR2 from the germline V gene are LNHDA and SQIVND (reference sequence). The V gene lost 2 bases and the J gene lost 4 bases, with 3 bases spanning the gap. The CDR3 DNA sequence: TGTGCCAGTAGTATACTTTATAATTCACCCCTCCACTTT. This codes for CASSILYNSPLHF.

The chain is built from TRBV5-1 and TRBJ2-1, with TRBD2 identical over 7 bases. The CDR3 extends over 15 amino acids. V dropped 4 bases and J dropped 2; count of bases not matched to a gene: 6. CDR1 and CDR2 (germline): SGHRS, YFSETQ. In DNA form, the CDR3 reads TGCGCCAGCAGCCTAGGAGCGGGAACCTACAATGAGCAGTTCTTC. Residues: CASSLGAGTYNEQFF.

The chain has TRBV19 and TRBJ2-3, with 9 bases identical to TRBD1. The CDR3 consists of 15 residues. V lost 3 bases to trimming and J lost 3 bases; unmatched junction nucleotides: 4. Per the germline V gene, CDR1 is LNHDA and CDR2 is SQIVND (reference sequence). The CDR3 loop is CASSITGGLTDTQYF. CDR3 coding DNA: TGTGCCAGTAGTATTACAGGGGGCTTGACAGATACGCAGTATTTT.

The chain has TRBV28 and TRBJ1-1; the D is unclear. V lost 2 bases and J lost 8, with 6 bases in between. The CDR3 totals 11 residues. Germline V gene lookup returns CDR1 MDHEN and CDR2 SYDVKM. CDR3 protein: CASSLPQEAFF. For the CDR3, the DNA is TGTGCCAGCAGTTTACCTCAAGAAGCTTTCTTT. The full variable domain, its missing parts supplied by reference TRBV28 and TRBJ1-1, is DVKVTQSSRYLVKRTGEKVFLECVQDMDHENMFWYRQDPGLGLRLIYFSYDVKMKEKGDIPEGYSVSREKKERFSLILESASTNQTSMYLCASSLPQEAFFGQGTRLTVV.

The rearrangement joins TRBV5-4 to TRBJ2-3; maybe TRBD2 (6 bases). The CDR3 contains 15 residues. Germline V lookup: CDR1 SGHNT, CDR2 YYREEE (reference sequence). The V end lost 3 bases, the J end lost 1 base, and 12 bases lay between the germline ends. The CDR3 nucleotides are TGTGCCAGCAGCTCTAGGGACTCCCGCACAGATACGCAGTATTTT. This gives the protein CASSSRDSRTDTQYF.

This clone came up once. J is TRBJ2-1 and V is TRBV3-1 (or the pseudogene TRBV3-2), with 7 nucleotides matching TRBD2. Trimming took 3 bases from V and 1 from J; bases not matched to a gene: 0. Germline CDR1 is LGHDT and CDR2 is YNNKEL (reference sequence). The CDR3 is 14 residues long. The CDR3, as DNA: TGTGCCAGCAGCCAGCGGGGGTCCTACAATGAGCAGTTCTTC. This encodes CASSQRGSYNEQFF.

The chain recombines TRBV7-9 with TRBJ2-7; 7 bases line up with TRBD2. The CDR3 extends over 14 amino acids. In germline, CDR1 is SEHNR, CDR2 FQNEAQ (reference sequence). V gave up 6 bases and J gave up 6 bases; unmatched junction bases: 11. CDR3 coding DNA: TGTGCCAGCAGGACAAGGTGGCTAGCGGCCGAGCAGTACGTC. This gives the protein CASRTRWLAAEQYV.

The count of this clone is one. The sample holds other DNA sequences that translate to the same CDR3. The chain combines TRBV9 with TRBJ2-3; D gene unclear. This CDR3 region has 11 residues. Germline-derived CDR1 and CDR2 are SGDLS and YYNGEE. The V and J ends lost 0 bases and 6 bases respectively, with 2 bases between them. This CDR3 reads CASSVGDTQYF. The CDR3 DNA reads TGTGCCAGCAGCGTAGGTGATACGCAGTATTTT.

The genes are TRBV7-9 and TRBJ2-2; 7 nucleotides align to TRBD2. The CDR3 totals 16 residues. With 1 base clipped from V and 6 bases from J, the junction kept 8 bases outside the gene matches. Germline loops: CDR1 SEHNR, CDR2 FQNEAQ (reference sequence). The CDR3 sequence: CASSLVLTGGPGELFF. CDR3 nucleotide sequence: TGTGCCAGCAGCTTAGTATTAACGGGAGGCCCCGGGGAGCTGTTTTTT.

This chain links TRBV4-1 with TRBJ2-3; 8 bases line up with TRBD2. Germline V gene data show CDR1 as MGHRA and CDR2 as YSYEKL. The CDR3 loop spans 16 amino acids. V lost 3 bases to trimming and J lost 4 bases; unmatched junction nucleotides: 9. The CDR3 nucleotides are TGCGCCAGCAGCCATGGTAGCGGGAACCCACCAGATACGCAGTATTTT. The encoded protein is CASSHGSGNPPDTQYF.

The rearrangement uses TRBV10-1 and TRBJ2-1, with TRBD2 matching 12 bases. The germline gives CDR1 WNHNN, CDR2 SYGVQD (reference sequence). CDR3 size: 17 residues. J gave up 1 base and V 3 bases, and 4 bases lay outside the gene matches. CDR3 amino acids: CASSDTSGRTSYNEQFF. CDR3 sequence (DNA): TGCGCCAGCAGTGATACTAGCGGGAGGACATCCTACAATGAGCAGTTCTTC.

This clone occurred once. The chain uses TRBV3-1 (or the pseudogene TRBV3-2) and TRBJ1-5; possible D gene TRBD1, 6 bases. Trimming pared 0 bases from V and 6 bases from J, leaving 12 bases between. Germline values: CDR1 LGHDT, CDR2 YNNKEL (reference sequence). CDR3 length: 15 amino acids. CDR3 residues: CASSQDNGGAQPQHF. In nucleotides, the CDR3 is TGTGCCAGCAGCCAAGATAACGGGGGGGCTCAGCCCCAGCATTTT.

This clone was seen just once. V is TRBV3-1 (or the pseudogene TRBV3-2) and J is TRBJ1-2; a weak D match, TRBD1 (5 bases). V was pared by 0 bases and J by 6 bases, with 8 bases between. The length of the CDR3 is 13 residues. Looked up from germline, CDR1 is LGHDT and CDR2 is YNNKEL (reference sequence). CDR3 sequence: CASSQEAGNGYTF. DNA for the CDR3: TGTGCCAGCAGCCAAGAGGCAGGGAATGGCTACACCTTC.

This clone is a singleton in its sample. The chain combines TRBV30 with TRBJ1-1, with D hard to call. The CDR3 is made up of 11 amino acids. Germline CDR1 is GTSNPN and CDR2 is SVGIG (reference sequence). With 3 bases removed from V and 8 bases from J, the gap between germline ends came to 10 bases. The CDR3 protein is CAWSGRAEAFF. CDR3 coding DNA: TGTGCCTGGAGCGGACGGGCCGAAGCTTTCTTT.

CDR3 nucleotides: TGTGCCAGCAGCCGCATAGCGGGGAGTCCCTACGAGCAGTACTTC. This sequence encodes CASSRIAGSPYEQYF. This chain links TRBV3-1 (or the pseudogene TRBV3-2) with TRBJ2-7, with 8 nucleotides matching TRBD2. Trimming removed 4 bases from V and 2 bases from J; junction bases left unmatched: 7. Germline CDR1 is LGHDT and CDR2 is YNNKEL (reference sequence). There are 15 residues in the CDR3.

The CDR3: CASSLYQGDYNSPLHF. The CDR3 DNA is TGCGCCAGCAGCTTGTATCAAGGGGACTATAATTCACCCCTCCACTTT. The V gene is TRBV5-1, the J gene TRBJ1-6, with D possibly matching TRBD1 (5 bases). Germline-derived CDR1 and CDR2 are SGHRS and YFSETQ. V shed 1 base and J shed 3 bases, with 11 bases lying between them. The CDR3 length is 16 residues.

CDR3 nucleotide sequence: TGTGCCAGCAGCCCTCAGGGGGCTCGAGAGACCCAGTACTTC. It codes for CASSPQGARETQYF. This sequence joins TRBV7-2 and TRBJ2-5; 8 bases match TRBD1. V trimming: 5 bases; J trimming: 4 bases; junction bases outside the gene matches: 6. Looked up from germline, CDR1 is SGHTA and CDR2 is FQGNSA. The CDR3 is 14 amino acids. Together with reference TRBV7-2 and TRBJ2-5, the CDR3 gives the full variable domain: GAGVSQSPSNKVTEKGKDVELRCDPISGHTALYWYRQSLGQGLEFLIYFQGNSAPDKSGLPSDRFSAERTGGSVSTLTIQRTQQEDSAVYLCASSPQGARETQYFGPGTRLLVL.

This clone is a singleton in its sample. The chain links TRBV6-6 to TRBJ2-3; D could derive from TRBD1 or TRBD2 (5 bases each). V was shortened by 11 bases and J by 8 bases, with 17 bases between the two germline ends. The CDR3 has 12 amino acids. Germline V lookup: CDR1 MNHNY, CDR2 SVGAGI (reference sequence). The CDR3 here is CAVGVGGGTQYF. The DNA for the CDR3 is TGTGCCGTCGGGGTGGGTGGGGGTACGCAGTATTTT.

The rearrangement uses TRBV24-1 and TRBJ1-2; the D is unclear. Germline CDR1 and CDR2: KGHDR and SFDVKD. The length of the CDR3 is 12 residues. The germline V and J ends were trimmed by 6 bases and 4 bases, with 8 bases remaining between them. CDR3 protein: CATSLSGYGYTF. Written as DNA, the CDR3 is TGTGCCACCAGTCTGAGCGGCTATGGCTACACCTTC.